The clone carrying this T cell receptor beta chain was seen only a few times. The CDR3 consists of 13 residues. The V end lost 0 bases, the J end lost 3 bases, and 3 bases lay between the germline ends. The sample is drawn from a study of blood T cells in healthy people across ages. The second PCR ran roughly 6 to 12 cycles with a sample-barcoded 5' primer and J-beta primers. Using its own MiXCR run on the 5' RACE reads, TCRdb lists one record per CDR3 protein. The data hold hundreds of thousands of distinct CDR3 sequences, with 25% to 30% observed a single time. The sequence came from a woman aged 70-85 years in good health. Sequencing used blood. The chain is built from TRBV12-3 or TRBV12-4 and TRBJ2-1; D is unresolved. The CDR3 nucleotides are TGTGCCAGCAGTTTAGCCAACTACAATGAGCAGTTCTTC. This translates into CASSLANYNEQFF.